Described below is a single T cell receptor (beta chain) sequence and its context. Its antigen specificity is not known. Base qualities were left out, and no much larger clone turns up one base away. The sample originates from a study of blood T cell repertoires in COVID-19 (dated by TCRdb to 2018 to 2020). Looking at the study overall: The collaborator samples originated in the United States, Italy and Spain and spanned the acute and convalescent phases of COVID-19. The prospective study material was composed of cDNA or gDNA derived from T cells, B-cell-depleted T cells, or PBMCs. Deeply sampled blood TCRbeta repertoires from subjects exposed to, actively infected with, or recovered from COVID-19 were included in the dataset. The repertoires were released in a freely available public database meant as a resource for research on the immune response to SARS-CoV-2. Samples came from the ongoing ImmuneRACE study (first 160 participants) plus 1,254 subjects from 6 global collaborators. The sample metadata nearly always contained a de-identified subject ID, COVID-19 status, age in years and sex. HLA class I and class II types, where available, came from metadata supplied by the sample provider rather than from assay-based typing.

The immunoSEQ Assay, a bias-controlled multiplex PCR, was used to amplify TCRbeta CDR3 regions from genomic DNA. The authors processed their data as follows. The number of nucleated cells in each sample was estimated from the amplification of reference gene primers within the assay. To quantify the absolute abundance of each unique TCRbeta CDR3 rearrangement, sequence reads were collapsed and filtered. For each sample, productive Simpson clonality was calculated as the square root of Simpson's diversity index across productive rearrangements. What TCRdb holds here is the immuneACCESS table cut down to in-frame rearrangements. Part of the clones is not present; checked against another copy, under half of the missing clones reflect an unresolved V gene, and the others are unexplained. Clone size and V and J calls were adopted from that table, with D and trimming inferred from the DNA. This sample lists under 60,000 clones; about three quarters were detected once. The biggest ten clones account for around a fifth of the sample.

The collaborating institutions used their own protocols to collect whole blood in K2EDTA tubes. For TCRbeta analysis, collaborators shipped samples as frozen whole blood, isolated PBMCs, or DNA extracted from either of those sample types. What the authors observed across the whole study: The amount of clinical and demographic metadata varied by source and participant and was provided uncurated.

V is cut by 0 bases and J by 3 bases, and the space between the germline ends is 9 bases. CDR1 and CDR2 are drawn from the germline V gene: SGHDT, YYEEEE. The CDR3 sequence holds 14 residues, the cysteine and phenylalanine included. The retained sequence is limited to the CDR3, 42 bases, with the frame set at the first base. The chain employs TRBV5-6 and TRBJ1-2; too little of a D gene remains to name it. The sequenced material came from peripheral blood. This clonotype was obtained from a human donor with active or convalescent COVID-19. The donor label of this sample is uncertain. In nucleotides, the sequence is TGTGCCAGCAGCTTGGGGGCAAGTGACTATGGCTACACCTTC. Its amino acids are CASSLGASDYGYTF.